This T cell receptor (beta chain) was found in a study of tumor-infiltrating lymphocytes in primary liver carcinoma. Study findings and constraints: Tumor region pairs outstripped tumor-adjacent and tumor-blood pairs in overlap.

Co-extracting RNA and DNA was done with 20-30 mg of unsorted bulk tissue as input. Infection with HBV was chronic in patients; they were treatment-naive. On this clonotype: Its antigen is not known. At one boundary the junction diverges from the germline segment, which might be a read error.

The CDR3 is 15 residues long. Per the germline V gene, CDR1 is SGHKS and CDR2 is YYEKEE (reference sequence). Total RNA (approximately 500 ng) served as template for TCR beta cDNA synthesis primed by a constant-region primer. Three nested multiplex PCR rounds of slightly modified ARM-PCR generated TCR beta libraries. Running roughly 10 cycles apiece, the first two PCR rounds relied on TRBV1-TRBV30 forward primers together with a C-beta reverse primer. TCRdb re-derived calls from the multiplex PCR reads in MiXCR, one entry per CDR3 protein. Altogether roughly 100,000 distinct CDR3 sequences are present, approximately 78% being singletons, with the ten largest covering approximately 20%.

The TCR originated in a man aged 35-49 years with primary liver carcinoma and hepatitis B virus infection. The V gene is TRBV5-5, the J gene TRBJ2-2; D may be TRBD1 or TRBD2 (5 bases each). Sequencing used liver tumor tissue from sampling region 3. Specified subset: tumor region T3, left-lateral pole. The DNA for the CDR3 is TGTACCAGCAGCCGGACGAGGGGAGCACCCGGGGAGCTGTTTTTT. Its protein is CTSSRTRGAPGELFF.